This entry describes one T cell receptor (beta chain). Clones were read by immunoSEQ multiplex PCR, and TCRdb kept only the in-frame ones, dropping some. The sample holds 160,000 or so clones, around 92% seen once. CDR3 length: 16 residues. The V end was cut by 4 bases, the J end by 3 bases, with 18 bases between. Germline V lookup: CDR1 SGHTA, CDR2 FQGNSA. The data originate from a study of blood T cell repertoires in COVID-19. Study at large: Both acute and convalescent COVID-19 samples were obtained from the United States, Italy and Spain.

The chain combines TRBV7-2 with TRBJ1-1, with D maybe TRBD1 (6 bases). This TCR came from a man aged 55-75 years with acute or convalescent COVID-19. The sample consisted of peripheral blood. CDR3 sequence (DNA): TGTGCCAGCAGCTCAGTAGGGGGGGTAGCGGACACTGAAGCTTTCTTT. Its protein is CASSSVGGVADTEAFF.